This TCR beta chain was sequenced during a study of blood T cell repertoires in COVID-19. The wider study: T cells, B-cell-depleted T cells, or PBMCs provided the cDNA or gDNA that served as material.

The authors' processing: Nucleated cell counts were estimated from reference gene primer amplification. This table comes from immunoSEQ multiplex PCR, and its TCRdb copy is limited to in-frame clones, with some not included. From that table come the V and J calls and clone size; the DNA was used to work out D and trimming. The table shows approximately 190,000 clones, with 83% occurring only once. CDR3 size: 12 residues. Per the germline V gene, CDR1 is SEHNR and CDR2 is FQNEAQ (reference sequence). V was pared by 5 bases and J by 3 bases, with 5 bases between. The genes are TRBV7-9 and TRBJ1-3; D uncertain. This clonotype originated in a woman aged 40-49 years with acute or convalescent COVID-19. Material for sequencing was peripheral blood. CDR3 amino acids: CASSAGGNTIYF. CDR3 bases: TGTGCCAGCAGCGCGGGTGGAAACACCATATATTTT.